This T cell receptor beta chain is drawn from a study of siplizumab effects on memory and regulatory T cells. The germline V and J ends were trimmed by 5 bases and 7 bases, with 12 bases remaining between them. The CDR3 spans 13 residues. Germline V gene lookup returns CDR1 SGHTA and CDR2 FQGNSA. Libraries were prepared by immunoSEQ multiplex PCR; TCRdb keeps only in-frame clonotypes and omits some of them. The repertoire includes about 63,000 clones, approximately 87% of them detected once, and approximately 3.8% sits in the top ten. Turning to this clone: Its target is not known.

Study findings and constraints: A naive or memory phenotype could not be assigned to roughly 75-96% of the proliferating CD4+ or CD8+ clones.

The source material was memory CD4+ T cells sorted from blood. The J gene is TRBJ1-5, the V gene TRBV7-2; no definite D call. The sequence was collected from a human donor in good health. CDR3 DNA: TGTGCCAGCAGCCTGGGGTGGCTCCAGCCCCAGCATTTT. Translated: CASSLGWLQPQHF.